Listed here are 22 T cell receptor beta chains from one sample, sequenced in a study of identical twins. TCRdb fed the 5' RACE reads into MiXCR, producing one record per CDR3 protein. The sample has about 250,000 distinct CDR3 sequences; around 8.3% are singletons. These data were likewise used in another study, on yellow fever vaccine responses in identical twins.

Sequencing was carried out using CD8+ T cells sorted from blood. These receptors all stem from a woman under 30 in good health.

This clonotype was picked up a small number of times. V usage is TRBV11-2 and J usage is TRBJ2-7, with 7 bases identical to TRBD1. This CDR3 spans 13 amino acids. Trimming cost V 5 bases and J 3 bases; bases outside gene matches: 4. Germline CDR1 reads SGHAT; CDR2 reads FQNNGV. CDR3 sequence reads: CASSIGGGYEQYF. As DNA, the CDR3 is TGTGCCAGCAGCATAGGGGGCGGCTACGAGCAGTACTTC.

V gene TRBV6-1 combines with J gene TRBJ2-1; 9 positions agree with TRBD2. Germline CDR1 is MNHNS and CDR2 is SASEGT. This CDR3 contains 16 residues. Trimming took 5 bases from V and 3 from J; bases not matched to a gene: 8. The DNA for the CDR3 is TGTGCCAGCAGTCAAAAGGCAGCGGGGGGCTACAATGAGCAGTTCTTC. Its translation: CASSQKAAGGYNEQFF.

The table lists this clonotype with many counts. The V and J genes are TRBV4-1 and TRBJ2-5; the D is unclear. CDR1 is MGHRA and CDR2 is YSYEKL in the germline V gene. V dropped 3 bases and J dropped 3 bases, with 8 bases sitting between them. CDR3 length: 13 amino acids. Here the CDR3 DNA reads TGCGCCAGCAGCCACCCACTCGAAGAGACCCAGTACTTC. This encodes CASSHPLEETQYF.

V usage is TRBV7-8 and J usage is TRBJ2-2, with D unresolved. The CDR3 sequence is 17 residues long. Germline CDR1 is SGHVS and CDR2 is FQNEAQ. V was clipped by 1 base and J by 6 bases, with 18 bases between them. DNA of the CDR3: TGTGCCAGCAGCTTAGTCGTTCGTGGGAATGGGGCCGGGGAGCTGTTTTTT. Residues: CASSLVVRGNGAGELFF.

This clonotype was found many times. J is TRBJ2-3 and V is TRBV4-3, with 9 bases fitting TRBD1. V trimming: 0 bases; J trimming: 4 bases; junction bases outside the gene matches: 5. The CDR3 length is 16 residues. Per germline, CDR1 LGHNA and CDR2 YSLEER. The CDR3: CASSQDGTGNPDTQYF. The CDR3 coding sequence is TGCGCCAGCAGCCAAGACGGGACAGGGAACCCAGATACGCAGTATTTT.

This clonotype was recorded at least ten times. The chain is built from TRBV11-1 and TRBJ2-5, with 12 bases identical to TRBD2. With 5 bases clipped from V and 0 bases from J, the junction kept 10 bases outside the gene matches. CDR1 and CDR2 (germline): SGHAT, FQDESV (reference sequence). This CDR3 comprises 18 residues. This chain's CDR3 is CASSPEGLAGLYQETQYF. The CDR3 DNA sequence: TGTGCCAGCAGCCCTGAAGGACTAGCGGGACTGTACCAAGAGACCCAGTACTTC.

With regard to this clonotype: Its ends do not fully match the called genes, so a read error is possible. The V gene is TRBV24-1, the J gene TRBJ2-3; perhaps D is TRBD1 or TRBD2 (6 bases each). There are 16 residues in the CDR3. Germline V lookup: CDR1 KGHDR, CDR2 SFDVKD. CDR3 bases: TGTGCCACCAGGCCGGGAACGGGGGCTTGGACAGATACGAAGTATTTT. This gives the protein CATRPGTGAWTDTKYF.

There are a few counts of this clonotype. The V call is TRBV12-3 or TRBV12-4, the J call TRBJ1-5; D remains unclear. CDR3 length: 14 residues. Trimming shortened V by 7 bases and J by 2 bases, and 12 bases separated the two germline ends. The chain's CDR3 is CASTPRLGNQPQHF. The CDR3 DNA is TGTGCCAGCACCCCACGTCTAGGCAATCAGCCCCAGCATTTT.

Many counts were recorded for this clonotype. The chain links TRBV7-9 to TRBJ2-7; D remains ambiguous. The CDR3 is made up of 13 amino acids. Germline CDR1 SEHNR, CDR2 FQNEAQ (reference sequence). The V end lost 5 bases, the J end lost 5 bases, and 13 bases lay between the germline ends. In DNA, the CDR3 is TGTGCCAGCAGCCCGTCGTACGGGCACGAGCAGTACTTC. Translation: CASSPSYGHEQYF.

In its sample, this clonotype was seen a few times. Sequence at one end of the junction differs from germline and may be a read error. The chain has TRBV20-1 and TRBJ2-1, with TRBD2 identical over 12 bases. Germline-derived CDR1 and CDR2 are DFQATT and SNEGSKA (reference sequence). CDR3 size: 16 residues. CDR3: CCARERLAGAGDEQFF. CDR3 in DNA: TGCTGTGCTAGAGAGCGACTAGCGGGAGCAGGCGATGAGCAGTTCTTC.

This clonotype was picked up a small number of times. CDR3 amino acids: CASSYLQGGNTGELFF. For the CDR3, the DNA is TGTGCCAGCAGTTACCTGCAAGGAGGGAACACCGGGGAGCTGTTTTTT. This rearrangement joins TRBV6-5 to TRBJ2-2; maybe TRBD2 (5 bases). The CDR3 covers 16 residues. Trimming took off 2 bases at V and 1 base at J, with 11 bases between the two ends. In germline, CDR1 is MNHEY, CDR2 SVGAGI.

This clonotype was counted at least ten times. This chain connects TRBV15 to TRBJ2-3; no clear D gene. Trimming removed 5 bases at V and 5 bases at J, with 17 bases between. The CDR3 length is 15 residues. Per germline, CDR1 LNHNV and CDR2 YYDKDF (reference sequence). This CDR3 reads CATSPRPYQEDTQYF. The CDR3 coding sequence is TGTGCCACCAGCCCCCGGCCCTACCAAGAAGATACGCAGTATTTT.

This sequence joins TRBV7-9 and TRBJ2-7; unclear D gene. The CDR3 covers 13 residues. Trimming shortened V by 6 bases and J by 4 bases, and 13 bases separated the two germline ends. CDR1 is SEHNR, CDR2 FQNEAQ, per germline (reference sequence). This CDR3 is CASSLLDEYEQYF. Written as DNA, the CDR3 is TGTGCCAGCAGTCTCCTTGACGAATACGAGCAGTACTTC.

The chain uses TRBV12-3 or TRBV12-4 and TRBJ2-7, with D perhaps TRBD1 or TRBD2 (5 bases each). CDR3 size: 17 residues. V lost 3 bases and J lost 0, with 18 bases in between. CDR3 sequence (DNA): TGTGCCAGCAGTTTTGGGGGAATGACGATCGCCTCCTACGAGCAGTACTTC. Protein product: CASSFGGMTIASYEQYF.

This clonotype turned up a few times. This chain uses TRBV20-1 with TRBJ2-3, with TRBD2 matching over 9 bases. The CDR3 runs to 16 residues. V dropped 6 bases and J dropped 0; count of bases not matched to a gene: 10. The germline CDR1 and CDR2 sequences are DFQATT and SNEGSKA (reference sequence). CDR3: CSATLRLADSTDTQYF. The DNA for the CDR3 is TGCAGTGCAACCCTTCGACTAGCGGATAGCACAGATACGCAGTATTTT.

The CDR3 sequence is CASSQDIGTYNEQFF. DNA for the CDR3: TGCGCCAGCAGCCAAGATATAGGTACATACAATGAGCAGTTCTTC. The genes are TRBV4-3 and TRBJ2-1; D call uncertain. Germline V CDR1 and CDR2: LGHNA, YSLEER. The V end lost 0 bases, the J end lost 4 bases, and 10 bases lay between the germline ends. This CDR3 is built from 15 residues.

This clonotype was detected ten times or more. V and J are TRBV9 and TRBJ2-5, with D possibly TRBD1 on 6 matching bases. Germline V gene sequence: CDR1 SGDLS, CDR2 YYNGEE. Trimming removed 0 bases from V and 2 bases from J, with 11 bases in between. CDR3 length: 15 residues. CDR3 nucleotide sequence: TGTGCCAGCAGCGTAGGGACAGTTGGGCAAGAGACCCAGTACTTC. This translates into CASSVGTVGQETQYF.

In its sample, this clonotype was seen many times. The chain recombines TRBV5-1 with TRBJ2-7; 8 bases are shared with TRBD1. CDR1 SGHRS and CDR2 YFSETQ come from the germline V gene. The CDR3 consists of 15 residues. V trimming: 4 bases; J trimming: 0 bases; junction bases outside the gene matches: 6. CDR3 in amino acids: CASSTWTGSSYEQYF. The DNA for the CDR3 is TGCGCCAGCAGCACTTGGACAGGGTCCTCCTACGAGCAGTACTTC.

This clonotype was found a few times. The rearrangement joins TRBV2 to TRBJ2-5; D may match TRBD1 or TRBD2 (5 bases each). The CDR3 is 13 residues long. The V gene's germline CDR1 is SNHLY and CDR2 FYNNEI. V dropped 6 bases and J dropped 5 bases, with 13 bases sitting between them. The CDR3 DNA sequence: TGTGCCAGCAGCGGTAGGGGAGTGGAGACCCAGTACTTC. Protein: CASSGRGVETQYF.

This clonotype was picked up a small number of times. The chain joins TRBV20-1 to TRBJ2-2; TRBD2 might be the D (5 bases). CDR3 length: 18 amino acids. Between the trimmed V and J ends, which lost 3 bases and 0 bases, there was a span of 20 bases. The germline V gene encodes CDR1 DFQATT and CDR2 SNEGSKA (reference sequence). CDR3 in amino acids: CSARGAWEHSANTGELFF. The CDR3 nucleotides are TGCAGTGCTAGGGGAGCGTGGGAACACTCCGCGAACACCGGGGAGCTGTTTTTT.

This clonotype was recorded many times. This chain connects TRBV9 to TRBJ1-2; no reliable D call. There are 12 residues in the CDR3. Germline CDR1 and CDR2: SGDLS and YYNGEE. With 7 bases removed from V and 6 bases from J, the gap between germline ends came to 13 bases. The CDR3 nucleotides are TGTGCCAGCGCCCGAAGGGCGGATGGCTACACCTTC. This sequence encodes CASARRADGYTF. Full variable domain (outside the CDR3, taken from reference TRBV9 and TRBJ1-2): DSGVTQTPKHLITATGQRVTLRCSPRSGDLSVYWYQQSLDQGLQFLIQYYNGEERAKGNILERFSAQQFPDLHSELNLSSLELGDSALYFCASARRADGYTFGSGTRLTVV.

This clonotype was seen at least ten times. The chain uses TRBV6-5 and TRBJ1-1; possibly TRBD1 for D (5 bases). The CDR3 contains 14 residues. V was cut by 0 bases and J by 4 bases, with 9 bases left in between. Germline V gives CDR1 MNHEY, CDR2 SVGAGI. CDR3 DNA: TGTGCCAGCAGTTACTCAGGGGCGAGCACTGAAGCTTTCTTT. Protein product: CASSYSGASTEAFF.